This TCR beta chain was observed in a study of CD8 T cell repertoires and HIV-1 epitope variants. Background on the study: 1M T cells were kept uncultured as a baseline. Whole-study results and caveats: Four or five clonotypes recognized Nef KF9, one HW9, none TAALDMSHF. This assay reports beta chains of antigen-expanded cells, not T cell function.

TCR beta CDR3 was sequenced at survey depth on immunoSEQ. The protocol was immunoSEQ multiplex PCR, while the TCRdb copy is restricted to in-frame clones and leaves out a portion. The sample lists some 4,900 clones; about 62% were seen once. A few counts support this clone. Antigen: not known. Trimming left V 5 bases short and J 9 bases short, with 13 bases between. The CDR3 consists of 12 residues. Germline V gene data show CDR1 as LNHDA and CDR2 as SQIVND (reference sequence). The TCR sequence derives from a male donor with HIV. The gene calls are TRBV19 and TRBJ1-1; D is uncertain. Sequenced material: cultured CD8+ T cells derived from PBMCs. The CDR3 DNA reads TGTGCCAGTAGTTCCTCCGGGAGGCAAGCTTTCTTT. This codes for CASSSSGRQAFF.